The 19 T cell receptor beta chains below all came from one sample that was sequenced in a study of identifying expanded T cells in peripheral blood. This table comes from immunoSEQ multiplex PCR, and its TCRdb copy is limited to in-frame clones, with some not included. This sample has about 100,000 clones; around 85% occur once, and the top ten carry about a sixth. The specimen sequenced was blood. The receptors were sampled from a person aged 18 to 75 in good health.

This clone was observed a single time. The chain links TRBV5-4 to TRBJ2-7; 11 bases are shared with TRBD1. Germline V gene data show CDR1 as SGHNT and CDR2 as YYREEE (reference sequence). With V trimmed by 3 bases and J by 2 bases, 7 bases remained unmatched. The CDR3 spans 16 residues. The CDR3 sequence: CASSSYGTGGPYEQYF. For the CDR3, the DNA is TGTGCCAGCAGCTCATACGGGACAGGGGGTCCCTACGAGCAGTACTTC.

The chain recombines TRBV19 with TRBJ2-5, with TRBD2 identical over 13 bases. Germline CDR1 LNHDA, CDR2 SQIVND (reference sequence). V dropped 5 bases and J dropped 4; count of bases not matched to a gene: 16. The CDR3 consists of 19 residues. CDR3 sequence (DNA): TGTGCCAGTAGTCCGAGGGGGACTAGCGGGGAGTCCGAGGGAGAGACCCAGTACTTC. Translation: CASSPRGTSGESEGETQYF. Full variable domain (outside the CDR3, taken from reference TRBV19 and TRBJ2-5): DGGITQSPKYLFRKEGQNVTLSCEQNLNHDAMYWYRQDPGQGLRLIYYSQIVNDFQKGDIAEGYSVSREKKESFPLTVTSAQKNPTAFYLCASSPRGTSGESEGETQYFGPGTRLLVL.

CDR3 in amino acids: CASSHRLDTEAFF. CDR3 in DNA: TGTGCCAGCAGCCACCGACTGGACACTGAAGCTTTCTTT. The chain combines TRBV7-9 with TRBJ1-1, with D uncertain. This CDR3 comprises 13 residues. Germline lookup yields CDR1 SEHNR and CDR2 FQNEAQ (reference sequence). V dropped 5 bases and J dropped 3 bases, with 10 bases sitting between them.

The V gene is TRBV19, the J gene TRBJ1-2; D gene ambiguous. Germline loops: CDR1 LNHDA, CDR2 SQIVND (reference sequence). The ends were cut back, 3 bases at V and 5 bases at J, with 7 bases in the middle. The CDR3 is 12 amino acids. CDR3 amino acids: CASSIGRYGYTF. The CDR3 DNA reads TGTGCCAGTAGTATCGGCCGATATGGCTACACCTTC.

The count of this clone is one. The chain joins TRBV11-3 to TRBJ1-1; D gene unclear. Germline values: CDR1 SGHNT, CDR2 YENEEA. The V end lost 4 bases, the J end lost 0 bases, and 6 bases lay between the germline ends. The CDR3 is made up of 13 amino acids. Here the CDR3 reads CASSSLMNTEAFF. Written as DNA, the CDR3 is TGTGCCAGCAGCTCTCTAATGAACACTGAAGCTTTCTTT.

The chain links TRBV27 to TRBJ1-5, with no clear D. The V gene's germline CDR1 is MNHEY and CDR2 SMNVEV (reference sequence). Trimming took 6 bases from V and 8 from J, leaving 14 bases between them. The CDR3 sequence is 13 residues long. CDR3 sequence (DNA): TGTGCCAGCAGGCCCAGCGGGAGAAAGCCCCAGCATTTT. This encodes CASRPSGRKPQHF.

The V gene is TRBV28, the J gene TRBJ2-5, with 8 bases aligning to TRBD2. The J segment lost 5 bases and the V segment lost 7 bases, leaving 15 bases of the junction unmatched. Germline assignment: CDR1 MDHEN and CDR2 SYDVKM. This CDR3 spans 16 amino acids. In nucleotides, the CDR3 is TGTGCCAGCAACCCCGGCGGACTAGCCGGGTGGGAGACCCAGTACTTC. Translating gives CASNPGGLAGWETQYF.

The chain has TRBV28 and TRBJ1-2; D is perhaps TRBD1 (5 bases). Germline lookup yields CDR1 MDHEN and CDR2 SYDVKM. The CDR3 sequence is 14 residues long. Trimming stripped 8 bases from V and 12 bases from J, with 25 bases between. As DNA, the CDR3 is TGTGCCAGCTCCGGGCCGGGGCAACCCCATGGGGACACCTTC. It is translated as CASSGPGQPHGDTF.

V is TRBV6-5 and J is TRBJ2-3; 7 nucleotides match TRBD2. Germline values: CDR1 MNHEY, CDR2 SVGAGI. The CDR3 length is 13 residues. Unmatched junction bases numbered 7, after V lost 7 bases and J lost 6 bases. Written as DNA, the CDR3 is TGTGCCAGCATTCCGGCGGGAGTCGATACGCAGTATTTT. It codes for CASIPAGVDTQYF.

The CDR3 loop reads CASSEHTAPGNTIYF. The CDR3 nucleotides read TGTGCCAGCAGTGAACACACGGCCCCTGGAAACACCATATATTTT. The chain is built from TRBV6-1 and TRBJ1-3; D not certain. This CDR3 has 15 amino acids. Germline V CDR1 and CDR2: MNHNS, SASEGT. V was pared by 2 bases and J by 2 bases, with 10 bases between.

The rearrangement links TRBV19 to TRBJ2-3; D unresolved. Germline V gene lookup returns CDR1 LNHDA and CDR2 SQIVND (reference sequence). The CDR3 contains 15 residues. The germline V and J ends were trimmed by 3 bases and 0 bases, with 10 bases remaining between them. The CDR3 loop reads CASSIWSASTDTQYF. In DNA form, the CDR3 reads TGTGCCAGTAGTATTTGGTCAGCTAGCACAGATACGCAGTATTTT.

The chain has TRBV6-4 and TRBJ1-1; D uncertain. The CDR3 is made up of 12 amino acids. Deletions cut 8 bases from V and 6 bases from J, with 13 bases between. From germline, CDR1 is MRHNA and CDR2 SNTAGT. CDR3: CASQDIDPEAFF. The CDR3 DNA follows: TGTGCCAGCCAAGACATTGATCCTGAAGCTTTCTTT.

CDR3 sequence reads: CASSGLLAGGILVDEQFF. In DNA, the CDR3 is TGTGCCAGCAGTGGGCTTCTAGCGGGGGGGATTCTAGTGGATGAGCAGTTCTTC. The V gene is TRBV2, the J gene TRBJ2-1; 12 bases align to TRBD2. The J segment lost 8 bases and the V segment lost 4 bases, leaving 15 bases of the junction unmatched. The V gene's germline CDR1 is SNHLY and CDR2 FYNNEI. The CDR3 consists of 18 residues.

This rearrangement joins TRBV13 to TRBJ1-1; tentative D call: TRBD1 (6 bases). Germline lookup yields CDR1 PRHDT and CDR2 FYEKMQ (reference sequence). CDR3 length equals 13 residues. Trimming stripped 6 bases from V and 5 bases from J, with 13 bases between. The CDR3 region is CASRVKGVTEAFF. The CDR3 DNA sequence: TGTGCCAGCAGGGTTAAGGGGGTGACTGAAGCTTTCTTT.

V is TRBV5-6 and J is TRBJ2-7, with D tentatively TRBD1 (5 bases). With 0 bases removed from V and 5 bases from J, the gap between germline ends came to 9 bases. CDR1 and CDR2 from the germline V gene are SGHDT and YYEEEE. The CDR3 sequence is 13 residues long. The CDR3 loop reads CASSLEGANEQYF. CDR3 bases: TGTGCCAGCAGCTTGGAAGGGGCCAACGAGCAGTACTTC. Combining the CDR3 with reference TRBV5-6 and TRBJ2-7 gives the whole variable domain DAGVTQSPTHLIKTRGQQVTLRCSPKSGHDTVSWYQQALGQGPQFIFQYYEEEERQRGNFPDRFSGHQFPNYSSELNVNALLLGDSALYLCASSLEGANEQYFGPGTRLTVT.

This clone was detected many times. The genes are TRBV4-2 and TRBJ2-7; D gene uncertain. The V end was cut by 0 bases, the J end by 0 bases, with 9 bases between. The germline V gene encodes CDR1 LGHNA and CDR2 YNFKEQ. This CDR3 is 15 amino acids long. The CDR3 loop is CASSQESHSSYEQYF. CDR3 DNA sequence: TGTGCCAGCAGCCAAGAAAGCCACAGCTCCTACGAGCAGTACTTC.

V and J are TRBV7-8 and TRBJ2-5; TRBD2 matches 9 bases. The V gene's germline CDR1 is SGHVS and CDR2 FQNEAQ. Trimming removed 5 bases from V and 2 bases from J; junction bases left unmatched: 9. This CDR3 has 16 amino acids. The CDR3 DNA sequence: TGTGCCAGCAGCACCCGGACTAGCGCGGCGCAAGAGACCCAGTACTTC. Translating gives CASSTRTSAAQETQYF.

A single count supports this clone. The CDR3, as DNA: TGCGCCAGCAGCCGGGCGACGGGGACTAGCGGGGGGGCCGCTTACAATGAGCAGTTCTTC. This encodes CASSRATGTSGGAAYNEQFF. The chain has TRBV4-3 and TRBJ2-1, with 16 bases aligning to TRBD2. The CDR3 extends over 20 amino acids. V was pared by 4 bases and J by 4 bases, with 13 bases of the junction left unmatched. Germline V gene lookup returns CDR1 LGHNA and CDR2 YSLEER.

The chain is built from TRBV7-2 and TRBJ2-7; no clear D gene. The V gene's germline CDR1 is SGHTA and CDR2 FQGNSA. V shed 3 bases and J shed 3 bases, with 6 bases lying between them. CDR3 length equals 12 residues. The CDR3 nucleotides are TGTGCCAGCAGCTTTGGATTCTACGAGCAGTACTTC. This sequence encodes CASSFGFYEQYF. The complete variable domain, with remaining parts taken from reference TRBV7-2 and TRBJ2-7, reads GAGVSQSPSNKVTEKGKDVELRCDPISGHTALYWYRQSLGQGLEFLIYFQGNSAPDKSGLPSDRFSAERTGGSVSTLTIQRTQQEDSAVYLCASSFGFYEQYFGPGTRLTVT.